These T cell receptor beta chains were read from a single sample in a study of metastatic and nonmetastatic thyroid tumors. With MiXCR, TCRdb reprocessed the PCR reads. In the table there are about 24,000 clones, over 20% of which are singletons. Sequenced: blood. These receptor sequences come from a male donor with papillary thyroid cancer or a benign thyroid nodule (not recorded which). Some clones in this sample may be carry-over from other donors' samples. Each CDR3 is given with its conserved first and last residue. A D gene is named only where the DNA matches it firmly. Clone size is shown for a subset of rows, as once, few, many or a class of expanded clone.

size: .; D: .; V: TRBV7-3; J: TRBJ1-1; CDR3: CASSLNKLGRNQEAFF; DNA: TGTGCCAGCAGCTTAAATAAATTGGGCAGAAACCAAGAAGCTTTCTTT
size: .; D: .; V: TRBV20-1; J: TRBJ2-7; CDR3: CSAPKTSKEQYF; DNA: TGCAGTGCCCCGAAGACGTCCAAAGAGCAGTACTTC
size: many; D: .; V: TRBV10-3; J: TRBJ2-7; CDR3: CAISEQGPYEQYF; DNA: TGTGCCATCAGTGAACAGGGACCCTACGAGCAGTACTTC
size: many; D: .; V: TRBV6-1; J: TRBJ2-3; CDR3: CASSEAPSTDTQYF; DNA: TGTGCCAGCAGTGAAGCGCCTAGCACAGATACGCAGTATTTT
size: many; D: .; V: TRBV3-1; J: TRBJ2-1; CDR3: CASSQDQINEQFF; DNA: TGTGCCAGCAGCCAAGATCAAATCAATGAGCAGTTCTTC
size: many; D: .; V: TRBV6-1; J: TRBJ2-3; CDR3: CASQGLDRTDTQYF; DNA: TGTGCCAGCCAAGGACTCGATCGCACAGATACGCAGTATTTT
size: few; D: .; V: TRBV4-3; J: TRBJ1-5; CDR3: CASSQDVGNQPQHF; DNA: TGCGCCAGCAGCCAAGACGTCGGCAATCAGCCCCAGCATTTT
size: many; D: TRBD1; V: TRBV5-1; J: TRBJ1-2; CDR3: CASSLEWQGGRYTF; DNA: TGCGCCAGCAGCTTGGAGTGGCAGGGGGGTCGCTACACCTTC
size: many; D: .; V: TRBV6-5; J: TRBJ1-4; CDR3: CASSYSQGLNLFF; DNA: TGTGCCAGCAGTTACTCACAGGGTTTGAATTTGTTTTTT
size: .; D: TRBD1; V: TRBV6-1; J: TRBJ2-2; CDR3: CASGGQGSNTGELFF; DNA: TGTGCCAGCGGTGGACAGGGATCGAACACCGGGGAGCTGTTTTTT
size: many; D: .; V: TRBV20-1; J: TRBJ2-3; CDR3: CSAISGVGPDTQYF; DNA: TGCAGTGCTATTTCAGGTGTTGGACCAGATACGCAGTATTTT
size: .; D: TRBD1; V: TRBV6-1; J: TRBJ1-2; CDR3: CASSLQGANGYTF; DNA: TGTGCCAGCAGTCTGCAGGGGGCGAACGGCTACACCTTC
size: .; D: .; V: TRBV11-3; J: TRBJ1-2; CDR3: CASSLVGAGYTF; DNA: TGTGCCAGCAGCTTAGTTGGGGCTGGCTACACCTTC
size: .; D: TRBD2; V: TRBV24-1; J: TRBJ2-1; CDR3: CATSAPSGGSFNNEQFF; DNA: TGTGCCACCAGTGCACCTTCGGGCGGGAGCTTCAACAATGAGCAGTTCTTC
size: many; D: TRBD2; V: TRBV30; J: TRBJ2-5; CDR3: CAWSIDGRTQETQYF; DNA: TGTGCCTGGAGTATCGACGGGAGGACCCAAGAGACCCAGTACTTC
size: many; D: .; V: TRBV9; J: TRBJ2-1; CDR3: CASSARGTYNEQFF; DNA: TGTGCCAGCAGCGCTCGAGGGACCTACAATGAGCAGTTCTTC
size: many; D: .; V: TRBV7-2; J: TRBJ2-7; CDR3: CASSLGLRQGASYEQYF; DNA: TGTGCCAGCAGCTTAGGGTTGCGGCAGGGTGCCTCCTACGAGCAGTACTTC
size: many; D: TRBD1; V: TRBV28; J: TRBJ2-5; CDR3: CASSDTGQWMETQYF; DNA: TGTGCCAGCAGTGATACGGGACAGTGGATGGAGACCCAGTACTTC
size: few; D: TRBD2; V: TRBV28; J: TRBJ2-5; CDR3: CASSLIVWGLAGGETQYF; DNA: TGTGCCAGCAGTTTGATAGTTTGGGGTCTAGCGGGAGGAGAGACCCAGTACTTC
size: many; D: .; V: TRBV18; J: TRBJ2-1; CDR3: CASSPPGASASPGGNEQFF; DNA: TGTGCCAGCTCACCACCCGGGGCTTCGGCCTCCCCGGGTGGCAATGAGCAGTTCTTC
size: many; D: .; V: TRBV7-6; J: TRBJ2-3; CDR3: CASSLGHHISTDTQYF; DNA: TGTGCCAGCAGCTTAGGACATCACATATCCACAGATACGCAGTATTTT
size: .; D: .; V: TRBV20-1; J: TRBJ2-1; CDR3: CSAEWAGGAIGRPNEHFF; DNA: .
size: .; D: .; V: TRBV11-1; J: TRBJ2-7; CDR3: CVSSLDLSSWPYEQYF; DNA: TGTGTCAGCAGCTTAGACTTGTCTAGCTGGCCCTACGAGCAGTACTTC
size: many; D: TRBD2; V: TRBV6-4; J: TRBJ2-1; CDR3: CASSGSLAGGGEQFF; DNA: TGTGCCAGCAGTGGTTCACTAGCGGGAGGAGGGGAGCAGTTCTTC
size: many; D: TRBD1; V: TRBV9; J: TRBJ2-1; CDR3: CASSKRDRGVGEQFF; DNA: TGTGCCAGCAGCAAACGGGACAGGGGGGTAGGTGAGCAGTTCTTC
size: medium-sized; D: .; V: TRBV15; J: TRBJ2-7; CDR3: CATSRARGQYEQYF; DNA: TGTGCCACCAGCAGAGCCAGGGGTCAATACGAGCAGTACTTC
size: many; D: .; V: TRBV10-3; J: TRBJ2-5; CDR3: CAISEEETQYF; DNA: TGTGCCATCAGTGAAGAGGAGACCCAGTACTTC
size: many; D: .; V: TRBV5-1; J: TRBJ1-1; CDR3: CASSLAVGGRTEAFF; DNA: TGCGCCAGCAGCTTGGCCGTTGGAGGGAGGACTGAAGCTTTCTTT
size: once; D: .; V: TRBV18; J: TRBJ1-1; CDR3: CASSPQGTWTEAFF; DNA: TGTGCCAGCTCACCACAGGGGACGTGGACTGAAGCTTTCTTT
size: medium-sized; D: TRBD1; V: TRBV15; J: TRBJ2-7; CDR3: CATSPGQEITEQYF; DNA: TGTGCCACCAGCCCGGGACAGGAGATAACCGAGCAGTACTTC
size: few; D: .; V: TRBV27; J: TRBJ2-7; CDR3: CASSSPLSGVFIEQYF; DNA: TGTGCCAGCAGTTCTCCCTTATCGGGAGTGTTTATCGAGCAGTACTTC
size: many; D: .; V: TRBV4-1; J: TRBJ2-1; CDR3: CARLPSPFEVVHNEQFF; DNA: TGCGCCAGACTGCCCTCCCCTTTTGAGGTCGTCCACAATGAGCAGTTCTTC
size: medium-sized; D: TRBD1; V: TRBV25-1; J: TRBJ2-7; CDR3: CASSKDPGQTGVERSYEQYF; DNA: TGTGCCAGCAGTAAAGATCCGGGACAGACTGGGGTGGAGCGGTCCTACGAGCAGTACTTC
size: many; D: TRBD2; V: TRBV29-1; J: TRBJ2-3; CDR3: CSVEGTSGPPSTDTQYF; DNA: TGCAGCGTTGAAGGGACTAGCGGGCCGCCTAGCACAGATACGCAGTATTTT
size: medium-sized; D: TRBD2; V: TRBV28; J: TRBJ2-7; CDR3: CASSLLLAGQTYSSYEQYF; DNA: TGTGCCAGCAGCTTATTACTAGCGGGACAGACTTACAGCTCCTACGAGCAGTACTTC
size: few; D: TRBD1; V: TRBV11-2; J: TRBJ1-1; CDR3: CASSLEGQGDYRNTEAFF; DNA: TGTGCCAGCAGCTTAGAGGGGCAGGGGGATTATAGGAACACTGAAGCTTTCTTT
size: .; D: .; V: TRBV6-4; J: TRBJ2-3; CDR3: CASSDSEADTQYF; DNA: TGTGCCAGCAGTGACTCTGAAGCAGATACGCAGTATTTT
size: many; D: TRBD1; V: TRBV18; J: TRBJ1-5; CDR3: CASSPPMGQGGHQPQHF; DNA: TGTGCCAGCTCACCACCGATGGGACAGGGAGGTCATCAGCCCCAGCATTTT
size: many; D: TRBD1; V: TRBV20-1; J: TRBJ2-1; CDR3: CSAKNPTGRGGEQFF; DNA: TGCAGTGCGAAAAACCCGACAGGGAGAGGAGGCGAGCAGTTCTTC
size: many; D: .; V: TRBV5-4; J: TRBJ1-4; CDR3: CASSHGGQKAEKLFF; DNA: TGTGCCAGCAGCCACGGAGGACAAAAGGCTGAAAAACTGTTTTTT
size: few; D: .; V: TRBV12-3/TRBV12-4; J: TRBJ2-3; CDR3: CASSLARGSDTQYF; DNA: TGTGCCAGCAGTTTAGCAAGAGGGTCAGATACGCAGTATTTT
size: many; D: .; V: TRBV29-1; J: TRBJ2-7; CDR3: CSVGGATAHEQYF; DNA: TGCAGCGTTGGAGGGGCGACAGCCCACGAGCAGTACTTC
size: .; D: .; V: TRBV6-2/TRBV6-3; J: TRBJ2-1; CDR3: CASSYTGPLMGSEEFF; DNA: TGTGCCAGCAGTTACACCGGACCACTAATGGGGAGTGAGGAGTTCTTC
size: medium-sized; D: TRBD1; V: TRBV12-3/TRBV12-4; J: TRBJ2-1; CDR3: CASSLRDREGNEQFF; DNA: TGTGCCAGCAGTTTACGGGACAGGGAAGGGAATGAGCAGTTCTTC
size: medium-sized; D: .; V: TRBV6-1; J: TRBJ2-7; CDR3: CASSDFWTGSYEQYF; DNA: TGTGCCAGCAGTGACTTCTGGACTGGATCCTACGAGCAGTACTTC
size: medium-sized; D: .; V: TRBV6-1; J: TRBJ1-2; CDR3: CASTAGEAYGYTF; DNA: TGTGCCAGCACCGCAGGAGAAGCCTATGGCTACACCTTC
size: .; D: TRBD2; V: TRBV6-2/TRBV6-3; J: TRBJ2-3; CDR3: CASRRGTSDADTQYF; DNA: TGTGCCAGCAGGCGCGGGACTAGCGACGCAGATACGCAGTATTTT
size: .; D: .; V: TRBV4-2; J: TRBJ1-1; CDR3: CASSQVSRDTEAFF; DNA: TGTGCCAGCAGCCAAGTCAGCCGGGACACTGAAGCTTTCTTT
size: few; D: .; V: TRBV6-5; J: TRBJ2-2; CDR3: CASSYSSTVESNTGELFF; DNA: TGTGCCAGCAGTTACTCCTCGACGGTGGAGTCGAACACCGGGGAGCTGTTTTTT
size: few; D: .; V: TRBV12-3/TRBV12-4; J: TRBJ2-1; CDR3: CASSLYGVFYNEQFF; DNA: TGTGCCAGCAGTTTATATGGGGTTTTCTACAATGAGCAGTTCTTC
size: many; D: .; V: TRBV15; J: TRBJ1-2; CDR3: CATSRHRDGGNYGYTF; DNA: TGTGCCACCAGCAGACACAGGGATGGGGGAAACTATGGCTACACCTTC
size: many; D: TRBD1; V: TRBV20-1; J: TRBJ1-2; CDR3: CSAPDRTNYGYTF; DNA: TGCAGTGCACCGGACAGGACTAACTATGGCTACACCTTC
size: many; D: .; V: TRBV27; J: TRBJ2-6; CDR3: CASSLGYVSGANVLTF; DNA: TGTGCCAGCAGTTTAGGTTACGTCTCTGGGGCCAACGTCCTGACTTTC
size: .; D: .; V: TRBV6-1; J: TRBJ1-5; CDR3: CVSGGTGGGGPQHF; DNA: TGTGTCAGCGGTGGGACGGGTGGTGGGGGGCCCCAGCATTTT
size: .; D: TRBD1; V: TRBV7-7; J: TRBJ2-7; CDR3: CASSLRQGISYEQYF; DNA: TGTGCTAGCAGCCTCAGACAGGGAATCTCCTACGAGCAGTACTTT